The 29 T cell receptor beta chains presented below share a single source sample, sequenced in a study of ipilimumab plus nivolumab after autologous stem cell transplantation. Profiled with immunoSEQ multiplex PCR; TCRdb holds only in-frame clones, not every one. The sample yields some 45,000 clones, roughly 90% seen once. Material: PBMCs, obtained in a trial of ipilimumab plus nivolumab as post-transplant consolidation. The source is a male donor with multiple myeloma.

The V gene is TRBV4-1, the J gene TRBJ1-1; D may be TRBD1 (5 bases). Germline loops: CDR1 MGHRA, CDR2 YSYEKL. With 5 bases removed from V and 5 bases from J, the gap between germline ends came to 21 bases. CDR3 length equals 16 residues. The CDR3 sequence is CASSLNYGGWGTEAFF. The CDR3 bases are TGCGCCAGCAGCTTAAATTACGGCGGGTGGGGGACTGAAGCTTTCTTT.

The genes are TRBV5-6 and TRBJ2-1; 7 bases align to TRBD1. The CDR3 totals 14 residues. The germline V gene encodes CDR1 SGHDT and CDR2 YYEEEE. After removal of 4 bases from V and 4 bases from J, the junction contained 5 bases not matched to a gene. CDR3 DNA sequence: TGTGCCAGCAGCCCCGGGACAGCGTACAATGAGCAGTTCTTC. Translation: CASSPGTAYNEQFF.

This clone was detected a few times. The V call is TRBV4-3, the J call TRBJ2-7; D is uncertain. Germline CDR1 reads LGHNA; CDR2 reads YSLEER. CDR3 size: 14 residues. The V end lost 0 bases, the J end lost 1 base, and 7 bases lay between the germline ends. The CDR3 bases are TGCGCCAGCAGCCAAGATCACCATTCCTACGAGCAGTACTTC. Residues: CASSQDHHSYEQYF.

The chain has TRBV27 and TRBJ2-4; the match to TRBD1 covers 9 bases. The ends lost 7 bases at V and 8 bases at J; junction bases unmatched: 6. Germline CDR1 MNHEY, CDR2 SMNVEV (reference sequence). This CDR3 region has 13 residues. DNA for the CDR3: TGTGCCAGCACTCTGACAGGGGGGGACATTCAGTACTTC. Protein product: CASTLTGGDIQYF.

This sequence joins TRBV5-1 and TRBJ2-5; 7 bases fit TRBD2. The junction had 13 bases not matched to a gene; V was cut back by 7 bases and J by 4 bases. The CDR3 totals 15 residues. Per the germline V gene, CDR1 is SGHRS and CDR2 is YFSETQ. The CDR3 spells CASSPSGERGETQYF. In DNA, the CDR3 is TGCGCCAGCTCGCCCTCCGGGGAGCGGGGAGAGACCCAGTACTTC. Drawing the rest from reference TRBV5-1 and TRBJ2-5, the complete variable domain is KAGVTQTPRYLIKTRGQQVTLSCSPISGHRSVSWYQQTPGQGLQFLFEYFSETQRNKGNFPGRFSGRQFSNSRSEMNVSTLELGDSALYLCASSPSGERGETQYFGPGTRLLVL.

This clone was picked up one time. V and J are TRBV28 and TRBJ1-4; the match to TRBD1 covers 8 bases. V dropped 5 bases and J dropped 4; count of bases not matched to a gene: 6. This CDR3 is 15 amino acids long. Germline CDR1 MDHEN, CDR2 SYDVKM. CDR3 DNA sequence: TGTGCCAGCAGTGTGCCGGGACAGGATAATGAAAAACTGTTTTTT. Encoded protein: CASSVPGQDNEKLFF. Based on the CDR3 plus reference TRBV28 and TRBJ1-4, the full variable domain is DVKVTQSSRYLVKRTGEKVFLECVQDMDHENMFWYRQDPGLGLRLIYFSYDVKMKEKGDIPEGYSVSREKKERFSLILESASTNQTSMYLCASSVPGQDNEKLFFGSGTQLSVL.

The V call is TRBV2, the J call TRBJ1-1; TRBD1 matches at 7 bases. Trimming cost V 6 bases and J 3 bases; bases outside gene matches: 10. The CDR3 extends over 15 amino acids. The germline CDR1 and CDR2 sequences are SNHLY and FYNNEI. Written as DNA, the CDR3 is TGTGCCAGCAGAGGGGACAGTCCGAAGCACACTGAAGCTTTCTTT. Its protein is CASRGDSPKHTEAFF.

This chain links TRBV27 with TRBJ1-2, with 7 bases lining up with TRBD1. The trim removed 4 bases at V and 6 bases at J, leaving 8 bases unmatched. The germline CDR1 and CDR2 sequences are MNHEY and SMNVEV (reference sequence). The CDR3 loop spans 14 amino acids. The CDR3 nucleotides are TGTGCCAGCAGTTCCGGGACAGCCCTCCATGGCTACACCTTC. Amino acids: CASSSGTALHGYTF.

The chain combines TRBV5-1 with TRBJ2-5; D may be TRBD1 (6 bases). The V and J ends lost 2 bases and 1 base respectively, with 12 bases between them. The V gene's germline CDR1 is SGHRS and CDR2 YFSETQ. The CDR3 extends over 15 amino acids. The CDR3 sequence: CASSLKGQTQETQYF. Written as DNA, the CDR3 is TGCGCCAGCAGCTTAAAAGGACAGACCCAAGAGACCCAGTACTTC.

V usage is TRBV28 and J usage is TRBJ1-2; D possibly corresponds to TRBD1 (5 bases). There are 12 residues in the CDR3. Germline V gene data show CDR1 as MDHEN and CDR2 as SYDVKM. Between the trimmed V and J ends, which lost 2 bases and 7 bases, there was a span of 8 bases. The CDR3 DNA sequence: TGTGCCAGCAGTTTAACAGGAAGTGGCTACACCTTC. Protein sequence: CASSLTGSGYTF.

This rearrangement joins TRBV19 to TRBJ1-3; D remains unclear. In germline, CDR1 is LNHDA, CDR2 SQIVND (reference sequence). Trimming took off 3 bases at V and 0 bases at J, with 9 bases between the two ends. The length of the CDR3 is 15 residues. In DNA form, the CDR3 reads TGTGCCAGTAGTATCCGTCCCTCCTCTGGAAACACCATATATTTT. This encodes CASSIRPSSGNTIYF. Supplemented by reference TRBV19 and TRBJ1-3, the full variable domain reads DGGITQSPKYLFRKEGQNVTLSCEQNLNHDAMYWYRQDPGQGLRLIYYSQIVNDFQKGDIAEGYSVSREKKESFPLTVTSAQKNPTAFYLCASSIRPSSGNTIYFGEGSWLTVV.

V is TRBV7-9 and J is TRBJ1-2, with a possible D match to TRBD1 (6 bases). The germline V gene encodes CDR1 SEHNR and CDR2 FQNEAQ (reference sequence). The CDR3 covers 14 residues. The V end lost 4 bases, the J end lost 5 bases, and 14 bases lay between the germline ends. The CDR3: CASSSDRASYGYTF. As DNA, the CDR3 is TGTGCCAGCAGCTCGGACAGAGCGTCGTATGGCTACACCTTC.

The genes are TRBV2 and TRBJ2-5; D may be TRBD1 (6 bases). Germline V CDR1 and CDR2: SNHLY, FYNNEI. The CDR3 totals 14 residues. Trimming left V 8 bases short and J 2 bases short, with 15 bases between. CDR3 nucleotide sequence: TGTGCCAGCGGACACAGTACAGGGCAAGAGACCCAGTACTTC. Residues: CASGHSTGQETQYF.

This rearrangement joins TRBV18 to TRBJ2-7, with D unresolved. Germline-derived CDR1 and CDR2 are KGHSH and LQKENI. The CDR3 has 12 amino acids. Trimming removed 2 bases at V and 4 bases at J, with 6 bases between. The CDR3 sequence: CASSPEGYEQYF. CDR3 sequence (DNA): TGTGCCAGCTCACCAGAAGGGTACGAGCAGTACTTC.

This chain links TRBV2 with TRBJ1-5, with D maybe TRBD1 (6 bases). This CDR3 is 13 amino acids long. Trimming shortened V by 5 bases and J by 6 bases, and 11 bases separated the two germline ends. The germline V gene encodes CDR1 SNHLY and CDR2 FYNNEI. The CDR3 sequence is CASSWGPGQPQHF. For the CDR3, the DNA is TGTGCCAGCAGTTGGGGGCCGGGTCAGCCCCAGCATTTT.

The rearrangement uses TRBV27 and TRBJ2-7; 7 bases map to TRBD2. Germline V gene sequence: CDR1 MNHEY, CDR2 SMNVEV (reference sequence). This CDR3 has 13 residues. The junction had 7 bases not matched to a gene; V was cut back by 5 bases and J by 6 bases. The CDR3 protein is CASSPITSAEQYF. The CDR3 bases are TGTGCCAGCAGTCCCATAACTAGCGCCGAGCAGTACTTC.

This clone was counted between two and nine times. The chain couples TRBV7-9 to TRBJ2-7; TRBD1 agrees at 8 bases. CDR1 is SEHNR, CDR2 FQNEAQ, per germline (reference sequence). The length of the CDR3 is 15 residues. Germline trimming cut 11 bases from V and 6 bases from J; bases unmatched to any gene: 18. The CDR3 coding sequence is TGTGCCTCGTCGAGGACAGGGAACAAGGGCGCCGAGCAGTACTTC. It is translated as CASSRTGNKGAEQYF.

This clone was seen just once. The CDR3 nucleotides are TGTGCCAGCAGCCGCGGGGGAAACACCGGGGAGCTGTTTTTT. Amino acid sequence: CASSRGGNTGELFF. The J gene is TRBJ2-2, the V gene TRBV6-5; TRBD2 aligns across 7 bases. The CDR3 has 14 residues. Germline V lookup: CDR1 MNHEY, CDR2 SVGAGI. The V segment lost 6 bases and the J segment 2 bases; nucleotides outside the gene matches: 3.

The CDR3 nucleotides read TGTGCCAGTGGGACAGTACCCACCTACGAGCAGTACTTC. Amino acid sequence: CASGTVPTYEQYF. The rearrangement links TRBV27 to TRBJ2-7; 7 bases align to TRBD1. The CDR3 has 13 amino acids. In germline, CDR1 is MNHEY, CDR2 SMNVEV (reference sequence). The junction had 7 bases not matched to a gene; V was cut back by 9 bases and J by 2 bases.

The CDR3 DNA follows: TGCGCCAGCAGCCAAGGGACAGGACCGAACACTGAAGCTTTCTTT. As protein: CASSQGTGPNTEAFF. The chain employs TRBV4-1 and TRBJ1-1; 7 bases map to TRBD1. Germline CDR1 MGHRA, CDR2 YSYEKL. CDR3 size: 15 residues. With V trimmed by 1 base and J by 1 base, 3 bases remained unmatched.

The chain joins TRBV6-5 to TRBJ2-7; D is ambiguous. The CDR3 sequence is 12 residues long. Trimming removed 2 bases at V and 3 bases at J, with 5 bases between. Germline V lookup: CDR1 MNHEY, CDR2 SVGAGI. CDR3 residues: CASSYDGYEQYF. The CDR3 DNA follows: TGTGCCAGCAGTTACGATGGCTACGAGCAGTACTTC.

CDR3 coding DNA: TGTGCCAGCAGCTCCCTAGCGGGGGGGCATGGAGAGCAGTTCTTC. Residues: CASSSLAGGHGEQFF. The chain joins TRBV5-4 to TRBJ2-1; TRBD2 matches 12 bases. Per germline, CDR1 SGHNT and CDR2 YYREEE (reference sequence). Germline trimming cut 3 bases from V and 10 bases from J; bases unmatched to any gene: 8. The CDR3 has 15 amino acids.

The V gene is TRBV6-1, the J gene TRBJ1-4, with a tentative D call TRBD1 (5 bases). The germline V gene has CDR1 MNHNS and CDR2 SASEGT. The length of the CDR3 is 14 residues. Trimming left V 0 bases short and J 8 bases short, with 10 bases between. CDR3: CASSEAWEGEKLFF. Here the CDR3 DNA reads TGTGCCAGCAGTGAAGCATGGGAGGGGGAAAAACTGTTTTTT.

The CDR3 DNA reads as TGCGCCAGCAGCGAACCCCAGGGCGAGCAGTACTTC. Its translation: CASSEPQGEQYF. The J gene is TRBJ2-7, the V gene TRBV5-1, with TRBD1 as a possible D gene (5 bases). Trimming removed 4 bases at V and 6 bases at J, with 11 bases between. The germline CDR1 and CDR2 sequences are SGHRS and YFSETQ. The CDR3 loop spans 12 amino acids.

CDR3 sequence (DNA): TGTGCCAGCAGTGAAGGACAGCCAGCTAACTATGGCTACACCTTC. Protein product: CASSEGQPANYGYTF. V usage is TRBV2 and J usage is TRBJ1-2, with TRBD1 as a possible D gene (5 bases). Germline loops: CDR1 SNHLY, CDR2 FYNNEI. The CDR3 totals 15 residues. The ends were cut back, 1 base at V and 0 bases at J, with 9 bases in the middle.

V is TRBV19 and J is TRBJ2-7, with D perhaps matching TRBD2 (5 bases). CDR3 size: 15 residues. V lost 1 base to trimming and J lost 3 bases, with 13 bases between them. Germline V gene lookup returns CDR1 LNHDA and CDR2 SQIVND (reference sequence). In DNA form, the CDR3 reads TGTGCCAGTAGTATAGGTATACCTCGGGGCTACGAGCAGTACTTC. Translation gives CASSIGIPRGYEQYF.

The J gene is TRBJ2-7, the V gene TRBV11-2; D possibly corresponds to TRBD2 (7 bases). CDR1 SGHAT and CDR2 FQNNGV come from the germline V gene. This CDR3 region has 16 residues. The V end lost 1 base, the J end lost 3 bases, and 16 bases lay between the germline ends. The DNA for the CDR3 is TGTGCCAGCAGCTTAGTCTCGGGGGGCAAATTCTACGAGCAGTACTTC. It codes for CASSLVSGGKFYEQYF.

This chain joins TRBV28 and TRBJ2-7; D may be TRBD2 (6 bases). The CDR3 runs 14 residues. Trimming pared 7 bases from V and 5 bases from J, leaving 18 bases between. From germline, CDR1 is MDHEN and CDR2 SYDVKM. The CDR3: CASKLGGAANEQYF. The CDR3 nucleotides read TGTGCCAGCAAGTTGGGAGGCGCTGCAAACGAGCAGTACTTC. The whole variable domain, remainder taken from reference TRBV28 and TRBJ2-7, is DVKVTQSSRYLVKRTGEKVFLECVQDMDHENMFWYRQDPGLGLRLIYFSYDVKMKEKGDIPEGYSVSREKKERFSLILESASTNQTSMYLCASKLGGAANEQYFGPGTRLTVT.

The V gene is TRBV7-3, the J gene TRBJ1-1, with D unclear. Trimming left V 2 bases short and J 5 bases short, with 12 bases between. CDR1 SGHTA and CDR2 FQGTGA come from the germline V gene. The CDR3 covers 14 residues. The CDR3 DNA reads TGTGCCAGCAGCTTAGGCTGGGGTTGGACTGAAGCTTTCTTT. It is translated as CASSLGWGWTEAFF.